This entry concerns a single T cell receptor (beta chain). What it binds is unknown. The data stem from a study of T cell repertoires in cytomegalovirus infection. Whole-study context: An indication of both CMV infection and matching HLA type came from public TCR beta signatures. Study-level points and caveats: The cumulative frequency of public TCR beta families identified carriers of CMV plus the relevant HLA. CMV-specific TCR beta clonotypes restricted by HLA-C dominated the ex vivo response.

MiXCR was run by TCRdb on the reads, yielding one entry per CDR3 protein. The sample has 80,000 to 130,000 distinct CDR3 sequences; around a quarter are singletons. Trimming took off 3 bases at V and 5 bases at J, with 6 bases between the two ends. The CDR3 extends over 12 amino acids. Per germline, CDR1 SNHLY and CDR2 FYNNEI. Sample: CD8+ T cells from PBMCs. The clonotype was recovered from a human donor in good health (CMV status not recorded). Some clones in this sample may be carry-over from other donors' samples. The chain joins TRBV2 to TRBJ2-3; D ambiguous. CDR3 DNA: TGTGCCAGCAGTGATCGGAGAGATACGCAGTATTTT. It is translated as CASSDRRDTQYF.